This TCR beta chain was profiled in a study of tumor-infiltrating lymphocytes in oesophageal squamous cell carcinoma. Germline-derived CDR1 and CDR2 are ENHRY and SYGVKD. There are 14 residues in the CDR3. With 6 bases clipped from V and 5 bases from J, the junction kept 8 bases outside the gene matches. This clonotype was counted at least ten times. TCRdb processed the PCR reads anew with MiXCR; each CDR3 protein has one entry. The sample has about 3,800 distinct CDR3 sequences, approximately 19% seen once. The sequence was obtained from a male donor with esophageal squamous cell carcinoma. The material sequenced was normal esophageal tissue next to the tumor. V gene TRBV10-3 combines with J gene TRBJ2-5, with TRBD2 matching over 8 bases. The CDR3 DNA reads TGTGCCATCAGCTCCCGGGGGGGTCGGGAGACCCAGTACTTC. Amino acids: CAISSRGGRETQYF.